The 30 T cell receptor beta chains in this list originate from one sample, sequenced in a study of cytomegalovirus exposure and HLA in healthy donors. Amplification used 60 Vbeta primers and 13 Jbeta primers. TCRdb keeps only in-frame clones here, not all; method: immunoSEQ multiplex PCR. The repertoire holds roughly 240,000 clones, with roughly 81% as singletons. Source material: PBMCs. These receptor sequences come from a girl aged 2-9 years in good health and CMV-seronegative.

J is TRBJ1-6 and V is TRBV2, with D possibly TRBD1 on 6 matching bases. Per the germline V gene, CDR1 is SNHLY and CDR2 is FYNNEI. This CDR3 is built from 14 residues. Trimming stripped 6 bases from V and 5 bases from J, with 11 bases between. CDR3 residues: CASRSQGNNSPLHF. Here the CDR3 DNA reads TGTGCCAGCAGGTCACAGGGAAATAATTCACCCCTCCACTTT.

The V call is TRBV9, the J call TRBJ2-1; TRBD1 matches at 7 bases. Losses at the gene ends were 0 bases for V and 4 bases for J; bases not matched to a gene: 7. The germline CDR1 and CDR2 sequences are SGDLS and YYNGEE. This CDR3 has 16 residues. CDR3 in DNA: TGTGCCAGCAGCGTAGAAGCAGGGGGTATATACAATGAGCAGTTCTTC. The encoded protein is CASSVEAGGIYNEQFF.

The gene calls are TRBV5-1 and TRBJ2-2; 7 nucleotides align to TRBD1. The CDR3 loop spans 14 amino acids. Germline lookup yields CDR1 SGHRS and CDR2 YFSETQ. The ends lost 3 bases at V and 4 bases at J; junction bases unmatched: 3. In DNA form, the CDR3 reads TGCGCCAGCAGCTCGGGACAGTCCACCGGGGAGCTGTTTTTT. Its protein is CASSSGQSTGELFF.

The chain uses TRBV2 and TRBJ1-2; 7 bases fit TRBD1. Germline CDR1 reads SNHLY; CDR2 reads FYNNEI. Trimming at V came to 5 bases and at J to 6 bases, leaving 6 bases not matched to a gene. The CDR3 has 13 amino acids. CDR3 DNA sequence: TGTGCCAGCAGTACTACAGGGGTCCATGGCTACACCTTC. Translated, it gives CASSTTGVHGYTF. The entire variable domain, with the rest obtained from reference TRBV2 and TRBJ1-2, is as follows: EPEVTQTPSHQVTQMGQEVILRCVPISNHLYFYWYRQILGQKVEFLVSFYNNEISEKSEIFDDQFSVERPDGSNFTLKIRSTKLEDSAMYFCASSTTGVHGYTFGSGTRLTVV.

This chain joins TRBV2 and TRBJ1-3; D possibly corresponds to TRBD1 (5 bases). V gave up 3 bases and J gave up 2 bases, with 8 bases separating them. Germline CDR1 and CDR2: SNHLY and FYNNEI. The CDR3 is 14 amino acids. The CDR3 nucleotides are TGTGCCAGCAGTGAGGGCAGGGCTGGAAACACCATATATTTT. It translates to CASSEGRAGNTIYF. Full variable domain (rest looked up from reference TRBV2 and TRBJ1-3): EPEVTQTPSHQVTQMGQEVILRCVPISNHLYFYWYRQILGQKVEFLVSFYNNEISEKSEIFDDQFSVERPDGSNFTLKIRSTKLEDSAMYFCASSEGRAGNTIYFGEGSWLTVV.

The chain has TRBV27 and TRBJ1-5; TRBD1 matches at 7 bases. This CDR3 is built from 14 residues. Trimming removed 5 bases from V and 4 bases from J; junction bases left unmatched: 5. In germline, CDR1 is MNHEY, CDR2 SMNVEV (reference sequence). The CDR3 DNA reads TGTGCCAGCAGTCCGTACAGGGGTAATCAGCCCCAGCATTTT. It yields the protein CASSPYRGNQPQHF.

The CDR3 region has the DNA TGTGCCTGGAGTGTTGGACAGGAGTCCTACGAGCAGTACTTC. This translates into CAWSVGQESYEQYF. This chain joins TRBV30 and TRBJ2-7; TRBD1 matches at 7 bases. The CDR3 spans 14 residues. V dropped 0 bases and J dropped 1; count of bases not matched to a gene: 3. Germline loops: CDR1 GTSNPN, CDR2 SVGIG (reference sequence).

About this clone: One end of the junction does not line up with germline, which may come from a read error. J is TRBJ2-1 and V is TRBV7-9; 11 bases agree with TRBD2. This CDR3 contains 14 residues. The germline gives CDR1 SEHNR, CDR2 FQNEAQ (reference sequence). The CDR3 is CASRLAGGRNEQFF. The CDR3 region has the DNA TGTGCCAGCAGATTAGCGGGAGGGCGCAATGAGCAGTTCTTC.

The chain joins TRBV12-5 to TRBJ1-2; a weak D match, TRBD1 (6 bases). The CDR3 is 12 residues long. CDR1 and CDR2 from the germline V gene are LGHNT and FRNRAP. V lost 5 bases to trimming and J lost 11 bases, with 15 bases between them. The CDR3 DNA sequence: TGTGCTAGTGGTCTCCACTCGACAGGATACACCTTC. Its translation is CASGLHSTGYTF. The variable domain in full, completed from reference TRBV12-5 and TRBJ1-2, reads DARVTQTPRHKVTEMGQEVTMRCQPILGHNTVFWYRQTMMQGLELLAYFRNRAPLDDSGMPKDRFSAEMPDATLATLKIQPSEPRDSAVYFCASGLHSTGYTFGSGTRLTVV.

The J gene is TRBJ1-2, the V gene TRBV6-1; D not resolved. CDR1 and CDR2 from the germline V gene are MNHNS and SASEGT. The CDR3 contains 15 residues. V lost 1 base to trimming and J lost 3 bases, with 12 bases between them. CDR3 coding DNA: TGTGCCAGCAGTGAAGGGCAGTCTCGGGACTATGGCTACACCTTC. Translated, it gives CASSEGQSRDYGYTF.

This clone was counted only a few times. The rearrangement links TRBV13 to TRBJ1-1, with TRBD1 matching over 8 bases. The CDR3 runs to 15 residues. Germline CDR1 is PRHDT and CDR2 is FYEKMQ (reference sequence). J gave up 4 bases and V 1 base, and 5 bases lay outside the gene matches. The CDR3 loop reads CASSLALTGGTEAFF. The DNA of the CDR3 is TGTGCCAGCAGCTTAGCCCTTACAGGGGGCACTGAAGCTTTCTTT. The variable domain in full, completed from reference TRBV13 and TRBJ1-1, reads AAGVIQSPRHLIKEKRETATLKCYPIPRHDTVYWYQQGPGQDPQFLISFYEKMQSDKGSIPDRFSAQQFSDYHSELNMSSLELGDSALYFCASSLALTGGTEAFFGQGTRLTVV.

This rearrangement joins TRBV13 to TRBJ2-7; 8 positions match TRBD2. CDR1 and CDR2 from the germline V gene are PRHDT and FYEKMQ (reference sequence). Trimming took 6 bases from V and 3 from J; bases not matched to a gene: 13. This CDR3 is 16 amino acids long. The DNA of the CDR3 is TGTGCCAGCAGTTACCTCATTAGCGGGGATCTCTACGAGCAGTACTTC. Protein sequence: CASSYLISGDLYEQYF.

V is TRBV5-1 and J is TRBJ2-7; D is possibly TRBD2 (6 bases). This CDR3 is 14 amino acids long. The V gene's germline CDR1 is SGHRS and CDR2 YFSETQ. The V and J ends lost 1 base and 4 bases respectively, with 12 bases between them. The CDR3 region has the DNA TGCGCCAGCAGCTTGTTGCGGGACGGGTACGAGCAGTACTTC. It codes for CASSLLRDGYEQYF.

V gene TRBV7-8 combines with J gene TRBJ2-5, with TRBD1 identical over 9 bases. CDR3 length: 15 amino acids. V dropped 2 bases and J dropped 5; count of bases not matched to a gene: 6. The germline gives CDR1 SGHVS, CDR2 FQNEAQ. The CDR3 sequence: CASSLSSGQGETQYF. The CDR3 bases are TGTGCCAGCAGCTTAAGTTCAGGACAGGGGGAGACCCAGTACTTC.

This chain joins TRBV7-8 and TRBJ2-7; the match to TRBD1 covers 7 bases. This CDR3 is 15 amino acids long. With V trimmed by 3 bases and J by 2 bases, 7 bases remained unmatched. The V gene's germline CDR1 is SGHVS and CDR2 FQNEAQ. CDR3 residues: CASSFPGGGTYEQYF. As DNA, the CDR3 is TGTGCCAGCAGCTTTCCAGGGGGTGGAACCTACGAGCAGTACTTC. The full variable domain, in which reference TRBV7-8 and TRBJ2-7 provide the parts outside the CDR3, is GAGVSQSPRYKVAKRGQDVALRCDPISGHVSLFWYQQALGQGPEFLTYFQNEAQLDKSGLPSDRFFAERPEGSVSTLKIQRTQQEDSAVYLCASSFPGGGTYEQYFGPGTRLTVT.

V usage is TRBV12-5 and J usage is TRBJ1-6; no definite D call. Deletions cut 2 bases from V and 10 bases from J, with 9 bases between. Germline loops: CDR1 LGHNT, CDR2 FRNRAP. The CDR3 covers 13 residues. The CDR3 region is CASGLTETSPLHF. CDR3 bases: TGTGCTAGTGGTTTGACAGAGACCTCACCCCTCCACTTT. Using reference TRBV12-5 and TRBJ1-6 for the parts outside the CDR3, the full variable domain is DARVTQTPRHKVTEMGQEVTMRCQPILGHNTVFWYRQTMMQGLELLAYFRNRAPLDDSGMPKDRFSAEMPDATLATLKIQPSEPRDSAVYFCASGLTETSPLHFGNGTRLTVT.

The chain uses TRBV6-1 and TRBJ1-1; 7 nucleotides match TRBD1. This CDR3 contains 16 residues. The ends lost 2 bases at V and 8 bases at J; junction bases unmatched: 14. Germline V CDR1 and CDR2: MNHNS, SASEGT. DNA of the CDR3: TGTGCCAGCAGTGAAATAGGGGGACAGCGGCCCTCGGAAGCTTTCTTT. Its protein is CASSEIGGQRPSEAFF.

This rearrangement joins TRBV4-2 to TRBJ2-2; 8 nucleotides line up with TRBD2. J lost 3 bases, V lost 1 base, and 7 bases had no gene match. Per germline, CDR1 LGHNA and CDR2 YNFKEQ. The CDR3 is 17 residues long. CDR3 nucleotides: TGTGCCAGCAGCCAAGGCCGGGGGGGCGGAGACACCGGGGAGCTGTTTTTT. Translated: CASSQGRGGGDTGELFF.

The chain carries TRBV5-5 and TRBJ2-5; the D gene is possibly TRBD2 (5 bases). With 4 bases removed from V and 4 bases from J, the gap between germline ends came to 8 bases. Germline lookup yields CDR1 SGHKS and CDR2 YYEKEE (reference sequence). This CDR3 comprises 12 residues. CDR3 sequence: CASSGRGETQYF. CDR3 DNA: TGTGCCAGCAGCGGGAGAGGAGAGACCCAGTACTTC.

The chain carries TRBV2 and TRBJ2-3; the match to TRBD2 covers 12 bases. The V segment lost 0 bases and the J segment 14 bases; nucleotides outside the gene matches: 6. The germline gives CDR1 SNHLY, CDR2 FYNNEI. The CDR3 is 14 residues long. CDR3 coding DNA: TGTGCCAGCAGTGAAGCGGCTAGCGGGGGGGCGGGGTATTTT. It codes for CASSEAASGGAGYF.

The V gene is TRBV6-5, the J gene TRBJ2-7; D unclear. The CDR3 extends over 14 amino acids. Germline assignment: CDR1 MNHEY and CDR2 SVGAGI. V was clipped by 5 bases and J by 0 bases, with 11 bases between them. The CDR3 spells CASSEYHISYEQYF. DNA for the CDR3: TGTGCCAGCAGTGAATACCACATCTCCTACGAGCAGTACTTC.

This sequence joins TRBV7-9 and TRBJ2-7; D remains unclear. The CDR3 runs 15 residues. CDR1 is SEHNR and CDR2 is FQNEAQ in the germline V gene (reference sequence). Deletions cut 2 bases from V and 2 bases from J, with 13 bases between. The CDR3 DNA reads as TGTGCCAGCAGCTTAAGTCCCAGGCTTCCCTACGAGCAGTACTTC. Translating it yields CASSLSPRLPYEQYF. The full variable domain, completed using reference TRBV7-9 and TRBJ2-7, is DTGVSQNPRHKITKRGQNVTFRCDPISEHNRLYWYRQTLGQGPEFLTYFQNEAQLEKSRLLSDRFSAERPKGSFSTLEIQRTEQGDSAMYLCASSLSPRLPYEQYFGPGTRLTVT.

This chain links TRBV27 with TRBJ2-7; 10 positions match TRBD2. CDR3 length equals 15 residues. Germline CDR1 and CDR2: MNHEY and SMNVEV (reference sequence). Germline trimming cut 4 bases from V and 2 bases from J; bases unmatched to any gene: 5. The CDR3 nucleotides are TGTGCCAGCAGTTCTTGGACTAGCGGTACCTACGAGCAGTACTTC. Protein product: CASSSWTSGTYEQYF.

The chain combines TRBV7-2 with TRBJ2-5, with 11 bases fitting TRBD2. The CDR3 runs to 16 residues. In germline, CDR1 is SGHTA, CDR2 FQGNSA. V lost 2 bases to trimming and J lost 0 bases; unmatched junction nucleotides: 2. CDR3 sequence: CASSLTSGGHQETQYF. CDR3 bases: TGTGCCAGCAGCTTAACTAGCGGGGGCCACCAAGAGACCCAGTACTTC.

The CDR3 DNA reads TGCGCCAGCAGCCCGGACAGGCTCCCGCAAGAGACCCAGTACTTC. Protein sequence: CASSPDRLPQETQYF. V usage is TRBV4-1 and J usage is TRBJ2-5; 7 positions match TRBD1. The CDR3 length is 15 residues. Germline assignment: CDR1 MGHRA and CDR2 YSYEKL. J was trimmed by 2 bases and V by 4 bases; bases with no gene match: 7.

The gene calls are TRBV10-3 and TRBJ2-5, with 10 bases matching TRBD2. The germline CDR1 and CDR2 sequences are ENHRY and SYGVKD. The J segment lost 4 bases and the V segment lost 10 bases, leaving 12 bases of the junction unmatched. The CDR3 consists of 15 residues. Written as DNA, the CDR3 is TGTGCCACCACTTCTAGCGGGAGTAAACGAGAGACCCAGTACTTC. Amino acid sequence: CATTSSGSKRETQYF.

V and J are TRBV29-1 and TRBJ2-3; TRBD2 matches at 10 bases. There are 17 residues in the CDR3. Germline V lookup: CDR1 SQVTM, CDR2 ANQGSEA. V was pared by 2 bases and J by 2 bases, with 10 bases of the junction left unmatched. This chain's CDR3 is CSVEKSASGRNTDTQYF. The CDR3 coding sequence is TGCAGCGTTGAAAAGTCTGCTAGCGGGAGAAACACAGATACGCAGTATTTT.

DNA of the CDR3: TGTGCCAGCAGTTTCGCCAGGGGAAACACCATATATTTT. It codes for CASSFARGNTIYF. J is TRBJ1-3 and V is TRBV27; D is uncertain. The germline gives CDR1 MNHEY, CDR2 SMNVEV (reference sequence). V shed 3 bases and J shed 4 bases, with 7 bases lying between them. This CDR3 has 13 amino acids.

This clone was counted between two and nine times. This CDR3 reads CASKFRDGYTF. In DNA, the CDR3 is TGTGCCAGTAAGTTTCGCGATGGCTACACCTTC. The chain is built from TRBV19 and TRBJ1-2; no clear D gene. CDR1 and CDR2 (germline): LNHDA, SQIVND (reference sequence). The length of the CDR3 is 11 residues. V lost 7 bases, J lost 6 bases, and 9 bases lay in between.

The genes are TRBV6-1 and TRBJ2-2; TRBD2 agrees at 11 bases. This CDR3 is 17 amino acids long. The V gene's germline CDR1 is MNHNS and CDR2 SASEGT. V dropped 0 bases and J dropped 8; count of bases not matched to a gene: 8. CDR3 loop: CASSEALSGRAYGELFF. The CDR3 DNA reads as TGTGCCAGCAGTGAAGCTCTTAGCGGGAGGGCCTATGGGGAGCTGTTTTTT.